Each of the 27 T cell receptor beta chains below was sequenced from the same sample in a study of liver allograft versus peripheral blood T cells (dated by TCRdb to the early 2020s). Regarding the complete study: In liver transplant recipients, the study looked at T cell receptor repertoires in the peripheral blood and set them against the repertoires found within the transplanted livers.

These reads were obtained on an Illumina MiSeq. Clones were called with MiXCR by TCRdb after fastp trimmed the public reads at Q25, and only in-frame beta chains were retained. CDR3 protein duplicates are merged, each entry listing the most common genes and DNA. The sample yields some 6,500 distinct CDR3 sequences; roughly 20% were counted once. Clones ranked in the top ten supply 58% of the sample. The receptors originated from a human patient who had a liver transplant. After a transplant, some of the T cells may come from the graft donor.

In this sample, this clonotype is medium-sized. The chain has TRBV29-1 and TRBJ1-2, with D unclear. Trimming removed 6 bases at V and 0 bases at J, with 17 bases between. CDR3 length equals 15 residues. Germline values: CDR1 SQVTM, CDR2 ANQGSEA. The CDR3 loop reads CSVEFGGGTNYGYTF. DNA for the CDR3: TGCAGCGTGGAGTTCGGCGGCGGGACTAACTATGGCTACACCTTC.

The chain joins TRBV12-3 or TRBV12-4 to TRBJ2-2; no reliable D call. Trimming removed 4 bases from V and 1 base from J, with 13 bases in between. The CDR3 spans 16 residues. CDR3 nucleotides: TGTGCCAGCAGTTCGCCTGTCGTTGTGAACACCGGGGAGCTGTTTTTT. It is translated as CASSSPVVVNTGELFF.

With respect to this clonotype: Mismatch with germline at one junction end may stem from a read error. The chain links TRBV11-3 to TRBJ1-6; 7 nucleotides line up with TRBD1. Germline lookup yields CDR1 SGHNT and CDR2 YENEEA. The CDR3 covers 13 residues. CDR3 amino acids: CARSWDRDSPLHF. The CDR3 DNA is TGTGCCAGGAGCTGGGACAGAGATTCACCCCTCCACTTT.

The sample holds a few counts of this clonotype. The gene calls are TRBV7-9 and TRBJ1-3; D ambiguous. Trimming left V 4 bases short and J 0 bases short, with 7 bases between. The V gene's germline CDR1 is SEHNR and CDR2 FQNEAQ (reference sequence). The CDR3 loop spans 14 amino acids. CDR3 amino acids: CASSSDFSGNTIYF. For the CDR3, the DNA is TGTGCCAGCAGCTCGGATTTCTCTGGAAACACCATATATTTT.

This rearrangement joins TRBV7-9 to TRBJ1-2, with unresolved D. Trimming took off 4 bases at V and 2 bases at J, with 17 bases between the two ends. CDR3 length: 16 amino acids. The germline V gene has CDR1 SEHNR and CDR2 FQNEAQ (reference sequence). CDR3 protein: CASSSNRDLQNYGYTF. The DNA of the CDR3 is TGTGCCAGCAGCTCAAACCGGGATCTCCAGAACTATGGCTACACCTTC.

This clonotype occurred a few times. V gene TRBV10-2 combines with J gene TRBJ1-1, with no clear D. The CDR3 has 11 residues. Germline V gene data show CDR1 as WSHSY and CDR2 as SAAADI. V shed 8 bases and J shed 5 bases, with 9 bases lying between them. CDR3 loop: CASLAGTEAFF. CDR3 bases: TGCGCCAGCCTGGCGGGGACTGAAGCTTTCTTT.

The gene calls are TRBV7-3 and TRBJ2-7; D possibly corresponds to TRBD2 (6 bases). The CDR3 is 16 amino acids. CDR1 SGHTA and CDR2 FQGTGA come from the germline V gene. The V end lost 1 base, the J end lost 1 base, and 14 bases lay between the germline ends. The CDR3 is CASSLMGPRESYEQYF. Here the CDR3 DNA reads TGTGCCAGCAGCTTAATGGGACCCCGGGAGTCCTACGAGCAGTACTTC.

This clonotype was observed many times. V gene TRBV30 combines with J gene TRBJ2-1; 7 nucleotides line up with TRBD1. CDR1 is GTSNPN and CDR2 is SVGIG in the germline V gene (reference sequence). The CDR3 consists of 15 residues. V lost 0 bases, J lost 8 bases, and 10 bases stayed unmatched. The CDR3 loop is CAWSVSQGEGDEQFF. CDR3 nucleotides: TGTGCCTGGAGTGTTTCCCAGGGGGAAGGGGATGAGCAGTTCTTC.

In this sample, this clonotype turned up a few times. The gene calls are TRBV30 and TRBJ1-1, with TRBD1 as a possible D gene (6 bases). The CDR3 length is 14 residues. From germline, CDR1 is GTSNPN and CDR2 SVGIG (reference sequence). V shed 0 bases and J shed 5 bases, with 13 bases lying between them. The CDR3 bases are TGTGCCTGGAGTGTTTCCGGGGGGCGGACTGAAGCTTTCTTT. This translates into CAWSVSGGRTEAFF.

The chain joins TRBV10-3 to TRBJ1-2; no clear D. This CDR3 has 12 amino acids. V lost 8 bases to trimming and J lost 2 bases, with 9 bases between them. Germline lookup yields CDR1 ENHRY and CDR2 SYGVKD. CDR3 region: CAIRRTNYGYTF. The DNA for the CDR3 is TGTGCCATCCGCAGGACGAACTATGGCTACACCTTC.

The chain recombines TRBV27 with TRBJ1-1; the D gene is possibly TRBD1 (6 bases). Germline V gene lookup returns CDR1 MNHEY and CDR2 SMNVEV (reference sequence). The CDR3 runs 13 residues. V was trimmed by 8 bases and J by 1 base, leaving 11 bases between them. The DNA of the CDR3 is TGTGCCAGCCGCATAGGGGGGAACACTGAAGCTTTCTTT. It encodes CASRIGGNTEAFF.

V gene TRBV12-3 or TRBV12-4 combines with J gene TRBJ1-6; D remains ambiguous. V lost 1 base to trimming and J lost 1 base, with 5 bases between them. This CDR3 comprises 15 residues. The CDR3 region has the DNA TGTGCCAGCAGTTTAGGGTGGTCCTATAATTCACCCCTCCACTTT. It is translated as CASSLGWSYNSPLHF.

This clonotype was counted at least ten times. CDR3 DNA sequence: TGTGCCAGCTCAACCCGGGACAGGGGGGGGGACACTGAAGCTTTCTTT. Its protein product is CASSTRDRGGDTEAFF. This rearrangement joins TRBV18 to TRBJ1-1; 11 nucleotides align to TRBD1. This CDR3 is 16 amino acids long. Germline values: CDR1 KGHSH, CDR2 LQKENI. The V and J ends lost 5 bases and 3 bases, in that order; junction bases with no gene match: 8.

This clonotype was counted between two and nine times. The chain links TRBV12-3 or TRBV12-4 to TRBJ1-1, with 8 bases matching TRBD1. The CDR3 has 14 amino acids. V was clipped by 6 bases and J by 3 bases; unmatched bases: 6. CDR3 nucleotide sequence: TGTGCCAGCAGCCGACAGGGGACCTACACTGAAGCTTTCTTT. Translated: CASSRQGTYTEAFF.

This clonotype is classed as medium-sized (0.01 to 0.1%). The V gene is TRBV15, the J gene TRBJ1-1; maybe TRBD1 (6 bases). V lost 0 bases to trimming and J lost 8 bases, with 19 bases between them. Germline CDR1 is LNHNV and CDR2 is YYDKDF (reference sequence). The CDR3 contains 16 residues. In DNA, the CDR3 is TGTGCCACCAGCAGAGAAATGGCAGCCCTGAGGGGGGAAGCTTTCTTT. Amino acids: CATSREMAALRGEAFF.

The V gene is TRBV7-9, the J gene TRBJ1-4; perhaps TRBD1 as D (5 bases). Germline lookup yields CDR1 SEHNR and CDR2 FQNEAQ (reference sequence). This CDR3 comprises 15 residues. Trimming removed 1 base from V and 8 bases from J, with 14 bases in between. As DNA, the CDR3 is TGTGCCAGCAGCTTAGAGGAAGGGACGGGGGAAAAACTGTTTTTT. Amino acids: CASSLEEGTGEKLFF.

By sample fraction, this clonotype is medium-sized (0.01 to 0.1%). The chain has TRBV12-3 or TRBV12-4 and TRBJ2-7; D possibly corresponds to TRBD2 (5 bases). V was clipped by 6 bases and J by 2 bases, with 11 bases between them. The CDR3 runs 13 residues. The CDR3 spells CASSLGVPYEQYF. In DNA form, the CDR3 reads TGTGCCAGCAGCCTCGGGGTCCCCTACGAGCAGTACTTC.

The gene calls are TRBV20-1 and TRBJ2-7; TRBD1 agrees at 7 bases. J was trimmed by 3 bases and V by 0 bases; bases with no gene match: 5. This CDR3 has 14 amino acids. Germline CDR1 and CDR2: DFQATT and SNEGSKA (reference sequence). The CDR3 sequence is CSARDSQGVYEQYF. The CDR3 region has the DNA TGCAGTGCTAGAGATTCCCAGGGGGTCTACGAGCAGTACTTC.

There are a few counts of this clonotype. This chain connects TRBV6-5 to TRBJ1-2; D not certain. CDR1 and CDR2 (germline): MNHEY, SVGAGI. This CDR3 has 13 residues. V lost 0 bases to trimming and J lost 4 bases, with 6 bases between them. CDR3 sequence (DNA): TGTGCCAGCAGTTACTCAGTGGGCTATGGCTACACCTTC. Translating gives CASSYSVGYGYTF.

By share of the sample, this clonotype is hyperexpanded (1% or more). The chain is built from TRBV10-3 and TRBJ1-2; D may be TRBD1 (5 bases). Trimming removed 8 bases at V and 4 bases at J, with 17 bases between. CDR3 size: 14 residues. From germline, CDR1 is ENHRY and CDR2 SYGVKD. DNA for the CDR3: TGTGCCATCTCCCGGAGAGGGACGAGCTATGGCTACACCTTC. Residues: CAISRRGTSYGYTF.

This clonotype was recorded at least ten times. The V gene is TRBV6-6, the J gene TRBJ1-1; 7 bases are shared with TRBD1. The germline V gene has CDR1 MNHNY and CDR2 SVGAGI (reference sequence). V gave up 5 bases and J gave up 4 bases; unmatched junction bases: 1. The CDR3 covers 12 residues. The chain's CDR3 is CASSPGGTEAFF. The CDR3 DNA follows: TGTGCCAGCAGTCCAGGGGGCACTGAAGCTTTCTTT.

The rearrangement joins TRBV11-1 to TRBJ1-2; D perhaps matches TRBD1 (5 bases). This CDR3 has 13 amino acids. The V and J ends lost 2 bases and 4 bases respectively, with 8 bases between them. Germline V gene data show CDR1 as SGHAT and CDR2 as FQDESV (reference sequence). The chain's CDR3 is CASSLRGPYGYTF. DNA of the CDR3: TGTGCCAGCAGCTTACGGGGCCCCTATGGCTACACCTTC.

By share, this clonotype ranks as medium-sized. V and J are TRBV18 and TRBJ2-7; TRBD1 is a possible D gene (5 bases). The germline CDR1 and CDR2 sequences are KGHSH and LQKENI. The CDR3 is made up of 13 amino acids. Trimming removed 2 bases from V and 2 bases from J, with 7 bases in between. For the CDR3, the DNA is TGTGCCAGCTCACCAGGGGCAGCCTACGAGCAGTACTTC. Its protein is CASSPGAAYEQYF. Full variable domain (outside the CDR3, taken from reference TRBV18 and TRBJ2-7): NAGVMQNPRHLVRRRGQEARLRCSPMKGHSHVYWYRQLPEEGLKFMVYLQKENIIDESGMPKERFSAEFPKEGPSILRIQQVVRGDSAAYFCASSPGAAYEQYFGPGTRLTVT.

This clonotype was seen ten or more times. This chain joins TRBV6-1 and TRBJ1-4; D gene ambiguous. The CDR3 loop spans 15 amino acids. Trimming shortened V by 1 base and J by 0 bases, and 6 bases separated the two germline ends. The V gene's germline CDR1 is MNHNS and CDR2 SASEGT. CDR3 DNA: TGTGCCAGCAGTGAAGGGGATACAACTAATGAAAAACTGTTTTTT. Translating it yields CASSEGDTTNEKLFF.

This clonotype came up many times. The CDR3 DNA is TGTGCCAGCAGTTACCACATCCGGGCGACTGAAGCTTTCTTT. Encoded protein: CASSYHIRATEAFF. The V gene is TRBV6-2 or TRBV6-3, the J gene TRBJ1-1; D unresolved. CDR1 is MNHEY and CDR2 is SVGEGT in the germline V gene. V lost 2 bases and J lost 5, with 12 bases in between. CDR3 length: 14 residues.

The gene calls are TRBV5-4 and TRBJ1-1, with TRBD1 identical over 7 bases. The CDR3 runs to 14 residues. The trim removed 3 bases at V and 9 bases at J, leaving 11 bases unmatched. From germline, CDR1 is SGHNT and CDR2 YYREEE (reference sequence). The CDR3 coding sequence is TGTGCCAGCAGCTCCTGGACAGGCCCGAGGCAAGCTTTCTTT. Its protein product is CASSSWTGPRQAFF.

This clonotype was seen more than once but under ten times. The V and J genes are TRBV6-2 or TRBV6-3 and TRBJ1-2; 9 nucleotides agree with TRBD1. V was pared by 5 bases and J by 3 bases, with 10 bases of the junction left unmatched. The germline V gene has CDR1 MNHEY and CDR2 SVGEGT. This CDR3 comprises 16 residues. Here the CDR3 DNA reads TGTGCCAGCAGTATGGGACAGGGTAGAATCCACTATGGCTACACCTTC. Translated: CASSMGQGRIHYGYTF.